These 26 T cell receptor beta chains were all obtained from the same sample, sequenced in a study of T cells in Graves' hyperthyroidism and ophthalmopathy (dated by TCRdb to between 2017 and 2020). The library was obtained by multiplex PCR. Sequencing took place on an Illumina HiSeq 2000. Amplification of TCR beta CDR3 regions was carried out from RNA transcripts. A first-round RT-PCR of the TCR CDR3 used the HTBI primer set with the Qiagen OneStep RT-PCR kit. TCRdb ran its own pipeline on the public reads, namely fastp trimming at Q25 and MiXCR clone calling, and kept in-frame beta chains. A single entry per CDR3 protein holds the most common genes and DNA from its merged rows. For this sample there are about 350,000 distinct CDR3 sequences; 11% to 15% appear just once. Approximately 25% of the sample is in the top ten clones. Source material: blood. All receptors come from a woman aged 25 to 45 with Graves' hyperthyroidism.

This clonotype was counted between two and nine times. The V and J genes are TRBV30 and TRBJ2-1, with 10 bases fitting TRBD2. Trimming removed 2 bases from V and 6 bases from J; junction bases left unmatched: 4. Looked up from germline, CDR1 is GTSNPN and CDR2 is SVGIG (reference sequence). The CDR3 has 14 residues. Here the CDR3 reads CAWSTSGIPNEQFF. The CDR3 DNA follows: TGTGCCTGGAGTACTAGCGGGATCCCCAATGAGCAGTTCTTC.

The chain is built from TRBV3-1 and TRBJ2-3; no firm D call. The germline V gene encodes CDR1 LGHDT and CDR2 YNNKEL (reference sequence). The CDR3 contains 12 residues. V gave up 4 bases and J gave up 4 bases, with 6 bases separating them. DNA of the CDR3: TGTGCCAGCAGCCCCAAGTCAGATACGCAGTATTTT. This gives the protein CASSPKSDTQYF.

This clonotype appeared a few times. The gene calls are TRBV27 and TRBJ1-2; tentative D call: TRBD1 (6 bases). The CDR3 spans 12 residues. Germline V lookup: CDR1 MNHEY, CDR2 SMNVEV (reference sequence). V was clipped by 8 bases and J by 8 bases, with 15 bases between them. CDR3 sequence (DNA): TGTGCCAGCGTTACAGGGTCCGGGGGCTACACCTTC. Protein: CASVTGSGGYTF.

Regarding this clonotype: A read error may explain this, as a much larger clone is one base away. This chain connects TRBV6-1 to TRBJ1-4; D is undetermined. This CDR3 has 16 amino acids. CDR1 is MNHNS and CDR2 is SASEGT in the germline V gene. CDR3 DNA: TGTGCCAGCAGCCCCTCCCAAACGTCAACTAATGAAAAACTGGTTTTT. This encodes CASSPSQTSTNEKLVF.

This clonotype has at least ten counts. The rearrangement joins TRBV27 to TRBJ2-3, with D perhaps TRBD1 or TRBD2 (5 bases each). Trimming pared 10 bases from V and 2 bases from J, leaving 25 bases between. The germline V gene encodes CDR1 MNHEY and CDR2 SMNVEV (reference sequence). The CDR3 extends over 17 amino acids. In nucleotides, the CDR3 is TGTGCCAAGGGACCATATAGGGCTGGGAGAAACACAGATACGCAGTATTTT. Its translation: CAKGPYRAGRNTDTQYF.

This clonotype was found many times. The gene calls are TRBV12-3 or TRBV12-4 and TRBJ1-2; 10 bases line up with TRBD1. The CDR3 spans 15 residues. V lost 5 bases to trimming and J lost 4 bases; unmatched junction nucleotides: 7. The DNA for the CDR3 is TGTGCCAGCAGTCTTGGGACAGGGGCTACCTATGGCTACACCTTC. Its protein is CASSLGTGATYGYTF.

Many counts were recorded for this clonotype. This chain uses TRBV20-1 with TRBJ2-5, with TRBD2 as a possible D gene (5 bases). The V end lost 1 base, the J end lost 5 bases, and 8 bases lay between the germline ends. Germline V gene sequence: CDR1 DFQATT, CDR2 SNEGSKA (reference sequence). This CDR3 contains 12 residues. The CDR3 coding sequence is TGCAGTGCTAGAGGGACGGGGGAGACCCAGTACTTC. It specifies CSARGTGETQYF.

This clonotype was observed many times. The chain employs TRBV27 and TRBJ2-7; a weak D match, TRBD2 (5 bases). In germline, CDR1 is MNHEY, CDR2 SMNVEV (reference sequence). Deletions cut 6 bases from V and 2 bases from J, with 17 bases between. This CDR3 has 15 amino acids. The CDR3 region is CASRLLSSVTYEQYF. Here the CDR3 DNA reads TGTGCCAGCAGACTCCTGAGTAGCGTAACCTACGAGCAGTACTTC.

This clonotype was seen many times. The chain has TRBV7-2 and TRBJ2-3; D is perhaps TRBD1 or TRBD2 (6 bases each). The CDR3 totals 13 residues. Deletions cut 7 bases from V and 5 bases from J, with 13 bases between. Per germline, CDR1 SGHTA and CDR2 FQGNSA. This CDR3 is CASTWGAGDTQYF. The CDR3 DNA reads as TGTGCCAGCACCTGGGGGGCGGGAGATACGCAGTATTTT.

Only a few counts were recorded for this clonotype. The chain has TRBV27 and TRBJ2-1; 9 nucleotides line up with TRBD2. The CDR3 contains 16 residues. CDR1 and CDR2 from the germline V gene are MNHEY and SMNVEV (reference sequence). V gave up 3 bases and J gave up 6 bases; unmatched junction bases: 9. CDR3 amino acids: CASSLPTGLAINEQFF. CDR3 nucleotide sequence: TGTGCCAGCAGTTTGCCCACAGGACTAGCGATCAATGAGCAGTTCTTC.

V usage is TRBV4-3 and J usage is TRBJ1-1, with a tentative D call TRBD1 (6 bases). Germline CDR1 LGHNA, CDR2 YSLEER. The CDR3 consists of 12 residues. The germline V and J ends were trimmed by 1 base and 8 bases, with 8 bases remaining between them. The CDR3 loop is CASSQAGTEAFF. The CDR3 bases are TGCGCCAGCAGCCAAGCTGGGACAGAAGCTTTCTTT.

Many counts were recorded for this clonotype. This chain connects TRBV28 to TRBJ2-2; D is ambiguous. This CDR3 region has 15 residues. Germline V gives CDR1 MDHEN, CDR2 SYDVKM. The V end lost 4 bases, the J end lost 4 bases, and 13 bases lay between the germline ends. The CDR3, as DNA: TGTGCCAGCAGTTGGGTCCCCTCGCGCACCGGGGAGCTGTTTTTT. As protein: CASSWVPSRTGELFF.

This clonotype was observed many times. The chain carries TRBV2 and TRBJ1-1; D possibly corresponds to TRBD1 (6 bases). The ends were cut back, 8 bases at V and 11 bases at J, with 21 bases in the middle. Germline CDR1 is SNHLY and CDR2 is FYNNEI. This CDR3 is 13 amino acids long. CDR3 DNA sequence: TGTGCCAGCCAGATCGGCCGGGGGCAGGGGGCTTTCTTT. Translating it yields CASQIGRGQGAFF.

This clonotype showed up many times. V and J are TRBV20-1 and TRBJ1-4, with 7 bases that match TRBD1. This CDR3 is 15 amino acids long. CDR1 is DFQATT and CDR2 is SNEGSKA in the germline V gene (reference sequence). The ends lost 1 base at V and 4 bases at J; junction bases unmatched: 6. The CDR3 sequence is CSARGMQGVNEKLFF. DNA for the CDR3: TGCAGTGCTAGAGGAATGCAGGGGGTTAATGAAAAACTGTTTTTT.

This sequence joins TRBV10-1 and TRBJ2-7; 7 nucleotides line up with TRBD1. This CDR3 is 15 amino acids long. CDR1 and CDR2 from the germline V gene are WNHNN and SYGVQD (reference sequence). Trimming at V came to 0 bases and at J to 3 bases, leaving 5 bases not matched to a gene. CDR3 protein: CASSESLDRNYEQYF. As DNA, the CDR3 is TGCGCCAGCAGTGAGTCGCTGGACAGGAACTACGAGCAGTACTTC.

This clonotype was picked up many times. V usage is TRBV2 and J usage is TRBJ2-5; D gene uncertain. The CDR3 length is 13 residues. Trimming pared 5 bases from V and 1 base from J, leaving 8 bases between. The V gene's germline CDR1 is SNHLY and CDR2 FYNNEI. DNA for the CDR3: TGTGCCAGCAGTCTCTGGGTCCAAGAGACCCAGTACTTC. As protein: CASSLWVQETQYF.

This clonotype was observed a few times. This chain joins TRBV12-3 or TRBV12-4 and TRBJ2-3; D gene unclear. This CDR3 comprises 12 residues. V was trimmed by 3 bases and J by 6 bases, leaving 7 bases between them. CDR3 region: CASSFRADTQYF. The CDR3 DNA follows: TGTGCCAGCAGTTTTAGAGCGGATACGCAGTATTTT.

In the case of this clonotype: A much larger clone differs by one base, so this may be a read error. This sequence joins TRBV28 and TRBJ1-4, with 7 bases that match TRBD1. Germline V CDR1 and CDR2: MDHEN, SYDVKM. The CDR3 loop spans 17 amino acids. DNA of the CDR3: TGTGCCAGCAGTTCCGGACAGGCACTTGGAACTAATGAAAAACTGGTTTTT. Its protein product is CASSSGQALGTNEKLVF. Supplemented by reference TRBV28 and TRBJ1-4, the full variable domain reads DVKVTQSSRYLVKRTGEKVFLECVQDMDHENMFWYRQDPGLGLRLIYFSYDVKMKEKGDIPEGYSVSREKKERFSLILESASTNQTSMYLCASSSGQALGTNEKLVFGSGTQLSVL.

Turning to this clonotype: Its ends do not fully match the called genes, so a read error is possible. V is TRBV20-1 and J is TRBJ2-5; the D gene is possibly TRBD2 (5 bases). The germline CDR1 and CDR2 sequences are DFQATT and SNEGSKA (reference sequence). The CDR3 has 12 residues. The CDR3 region has the DNA TGCAGTACTAGTCCCCCCCAAGGGACCCAGTACTTC. This encodes CSTSPPQGTQYF.

This clonotype was seen only a few times. The chain couples TRBV12-3 or TRBV12-4 to TRBJ2-2, with D perhaps TRBD2 (6 bases). Trimming took off 10 bases at V and 1 base at J, with 13 bases between the two ends. The CDR3 is made up of 14 amino acids. The CDR3 nucleotides read TGTGCCACGACCGGGACTGAGAACACCGGGGAGCTGTTTTTT. Protein product: CATTGTENTGELFF.

This clonotype has a count of ten or more. The genes are TRBV12-3 or TRBV12-4 and TRBJ1-1; 8 bases line up with TRBD1. J was trimmed by 2 bases and V by 2 bases; bases with no gene match: 13. The CDR3 extends over 18 amino acids. Written as DNA, the CDR3 is TGTGCCAGCAGTTTAAGGGCCCTCGGGGACAGGCGAAACACTGAAGCTTTCTTT. This encodes CASSLRALGDRRNTEAFF.

This clonotype was recorded at least ten times. The chain links TRBV7-9 to TRBJ1-2; D remains unclear. There are 13 residues in the CDR3. Trimming stripped 3 bases from V and 8 bases from J, with 13 bases between. The germline CDR1 and CDR2 sequences are SEHNR and FQNEAQ (reference sequence). CDR3 protein: CASSFEQTGGYTF. The CDR3 DNA reads TGTGCCAGCAGCTTCGAGCAAACGGGAGGCTACACCTTC.

In its sample, this clonotype was seen a few times. The V gene is TRBV6-1, the J gene TRBJ2-1; the match to TRBD2 covers 9 bases. Looked up from germline, CDR1 is MNHNS and CDR2 is SASEGT. V was clipped by 5 bases and J by 4 bases; unmatched bases: 9. The CDR3 is made up of 16 amino acids. CDR3: CASSLGQREVYNEQFF. The CDR3 nucleotides read TGTGCCAGCAGTCTGGGACAGCGGGAGGTTTACAATGAGCAGTTCTTC.

Worth noting for this clonotype: This clone may be a read error of a much larger clone one base away. The rearrangement links TRBV11-2 to TRBJ2-1; unclear D gene. Germline CDR1 and CDR2: SGHAT and FQNNGV. The CDR3 covers 17 residues. Trimming pared 4 bases from V and 1 base from J, leaving 17 bases between. Here the CDR3 reads CASSSYKGRRSYNEQFF. The DNA of the CDR3 is TGTGCCAGCAGCTCTTATAAGGGAAGAAGGTCCTACAATGAGCAGTTCTTC.

This clonotype was seen only a few times. The rearrangement links TRBV7-2 to TRBJ2-5; D remains unclear. Trimming pared 0 bases from V and 5 bases from J, leaving 4 bases between. Germline V CDR1 and CDR2: SGHTA, FQGNSA. This CDR3 region has 12 residues. For the CDR3, the DNA is TGTGCCAGCAGCTTAGCCTTTGAGACCCAGTACTTC. Amino acid sequence: CASSLAFETQYF.

J is TRBJ2-3 and V is TRBV3-1; 8 nucleotides line up with TRBD2. Per germline, CDR1 LGHDT and CDR2 YNNKEL (reference sequence). The CDR3 totals 15 residues. V gave up 0 bases and J gave up 6 bases; unmatched junction bases: 5. As DNA, the CDR3 is TGTGCCAGCAGCCAAGAGGGCGGGGGGCCCGATACGCAGTATTTT. It codes for CASSQEGGGPDTQYF.